This TCR beta chain was captured in a study of monozygotic twins with cystic fibrosis. Study in general: Libraries were built from around 3 micrograms of fragmented DNA using about 16 PCR cycles.

Assay used: immunoSEQ multiplex PCR; TCRdb lists only in-frame clones, some missing. The data hold some 35,000 clones, with over 60% observed a single time. The CDR3 length is 14 residues. Germline lookup yields CDR1 MNHNS and CDR2 SASEGT. Trimming stripped 5 bases from V and 4 bases from J, with 13 bases between. Study-level points and caveats: Nucleotide-identical clonotype sharing was significantly higher within monozygotic CF twin pairs than between unrelated CF individuals. J usage was most co-twin-similar in 8 of 16 pairs, V in 13. The repertoire was suggested to be naive-dominated, clonality median approximately 0.0093.

A few counts support this clone. Its antigen remains unknown. The source material was blood. The origin of this receptor is a girl aged 5 to 17 with cystic fibrosis. This chain connects TRBV6-1 to TRBJ2-3; D not certain. This CDR3 is CASSPEPWADTQYF. The CDR3 DNA follows: TGTGCCAGCAGTCCCGAACCTTGGGCAGATACGCAGTATTTT.